Below, 27 T cell receptor beta chains from the same sample are listed, as sequenced in a study of blood T cell repertoires in COVID-19. Sequenced by immunoSEQ multiplex PCR; TCRdb stores in-frame clones only, minus some. The repertoire holds more than 200,000 clones, with 86% as singletons. The sequencing sample was made of peripheral blood. The receptors were gathered from a man aged 25-45 years with active or convalescent COVID-19.

This chain joins TRBV3-1 (or the pseudogene TRBV3-2) and TRBJ1-2; no clear D gene. Trimming removed 0 bases at V and 1 base at J, with 6 bases between. CDR3 size: 14 residues. Germline V gives CDR1 LGHDT, CDR2 YNNKEL (reference sequence). CDR3 amino acids: CASSQDVINYGYTF. The CDR3 nucleotides are TGTGCCAGCAGCCAAGATGTCATTAACTATGGCTACACCTTC.

The V and J genes are TRBV14 and TRBJ1-2, with D possibly being TRBD1 (6 bases). This CDR3 is built from 14 residues. CDR1 and CDR2 (germline): SGHDN, FVKESK. Trimming shortened V by 1 base and J by 4 bases, and 10 bases separated the two germline ends. The CDR3 region is CASSQAGTTYGYTF. The CDR3 nucleotides read TGTGCCAGCAGCCAAGCCGGGACAACCTATGGCTACACCTTC.

This chain connects TRBV6-6 to TRBJ2-7; 11 positions match TRBD1. Germline values: CDR1 MNHNY, CDR2 SVGAGI (reference sequence). The CDR3 is made up of 15 amino acids. V gave up 2 bases and J gave up 4 bases; unmatched junction bases: 4. The CDR3 loop is CASSYVGQGGYEQYF. As DNA, the CDR3 is TGTGCCAGCAGTTACGTGGGACAGGGGGGTTACGAGCAGTACTTC.

The J gene is TRBJ2-3, the V gene TRBV7-6; TRBD2 matches 8 bases. The V segment lost 1 base and the J segment 6 bases; nucleotides outside the gene matches: 6. Germline CDR1 and CDR2: SGHVS and FNYEAQ. CDR3 length equals 15 residues. For the CDR3, the DNA is TGTGCCAGCAGCTTAGGACGGGGGGGTTGGGATACGCAGTATTTT. It translates to CASSLGRGGWDTQYF. Supplemented by reference TRBV7-6 and TRBJ2-3, the full variable domain reads GAGVSQSPRYKVTKRGQDVALRCDPISGHVSLYWYRQALGQGPEFLTYFNYEAQQDKSGLPNDRFSAERPEGSISTLTIQRTEQRDSAMYRCASSLGRGGWDTQYFGPGTRLTVL.

This sequence joins TRBV4-3 and TRBJ1-3, with D uncertain. V was clipped by 0 bases and J by 0 bases, with 9 bases between them. Germline loops: CDR1 LGHNA, CDR2 YSLEER. The CDR3 spans 16 residues. CDR3 loop: CASSQDSPYSGNTIYF. The CDR3, as DNA: TGCGCCAGCAGCCAAGACAGTCCTTACTCTGGAAACACCATATATTTT.

The chain links TRBV19 to TRBJ2-7; TRBD2 agrees at 13 bases. The CDR3 totals 14 residues. Germline V gene lookup returns CDR1 LNHDA and CDR2 SQIVND (reference sequence). J lost 5 bases, V lost 5 bases, and 3 bases had no gene match. CDR3 sequence (DNA): TGTGCCAGTAGTCCCGGGACTAGCGGGAACGAGCAGTACTTC. It yields the protein CASSPGTSGNEQYF.

The J gene is TRBJ2-5, the V gene TRBV5-1; 8 bases are shared with TRBD2. V lost 0 bases and J lost 5; bases outside the gene matches: 3. From germline, CDR1 is SGHRS and CDR2 YFSETQ. The CDR3 totals 14 residues. The CDR3 spells CASSLAGGLETQYF. In DNA form, the CDR3 reads TGCGCCAGCAGCTTGGCGGGGGGGCTGGAGACCCAGTACTTC.

This CDR3 is CASSLEGQGVSDTQYF. The CDR3 bases are TGTGCCAGCAGCTTGGAAGGCCAGGGGGTTTCCGATACGCAGTATTTT. The chain couples TRBV5-6 to TRBJ2-3, with 7 positions matching TRBD1. This CDR3 comprises 16 residues. After removal of 0 bases from V and 6 bases from J, the junction contained 10 bases not matched to a gene. The germline CDR1 and CDR2 sequences are SGHDT and YYEEEE.

This chain uses TRBV6-6 with TRBJ1-2; TRBD1 might be the D (6 bases). V lost 6 bases, J lost 2 bases, and 7 bases lay in between. There are 12 residues in the CDR3. CDR1 is MNHNY, CDR2 SVGAGI, per germline (reference sequence). DNA of the CDR3: TGTGCCAGCAGGACAGGAAACTATGGCTACACCTTC. Its translation is CASRTGNYGYTF.

The CDR3 protein is CASKKPGDRTEAFF. CDR3 in DNA: TGTGCCAGCAAAAAACCAGGGGATAGGACTGAAGCTTTCTTT. The rearrangement uses TRBV2 and TRBJ1-1, with a tentative D call TRBD1 (6 bases). This CDR3 region has 14 residues. The V gene's germline CDR1 is SNHLY and CDR2 FYNNEI. Trimming stripped 7 bases from V and 5 bases from J, with 17 bases between.

This chain links TRBV12-3 or TRBV12-4 with TRBJ2-7; 7 positions match TRBD1. The V and J ends lost 7 bases and 5 bases, in that order; junction bases with no gene match: 5. This CDR3 contains 12 residues. The CDR3 coding sequence is TGTGCCAGCACTAAGGACAGGAACGAGCAGTACTTC. It is translated as CASTKDRNEQYF.

This clone was counted a single time. The V and J genes are TRBV7-6 and TRBJ2-1, with TRBD1 identical over 7 bases. This CDR3 spans 14 amino acids. Germline CDR1 SGHVS, CDR2 FNYEAQ. J lost 8 bases, V lost 5 bases, and 9 bases had no gene match. The CDR3 spells CASSLSGTAYEQFF. The CDR3 DNA follows: TGTGCCAGCAGCCTCTCCGGGACAGCATATGAGCAGTTCTTC.

The chain is built from TRBV5-1 and TRBJ2-3; TRBD2 matches 10 bases. The V gene's germline CDR1 is SGHRS and CDR2 YFSETQ. CDR3 length: 16 amino acids. After removal of 2 bases from V and 5 bases from J, the junction contained 8 bases not matched to a gene. This chain's CDR3 is CASSLTSGEVGDTQYF. The DNA for the CDR3 is TGCGCCAGCAGCTTAACTAGCGGGGAGGTGGGAGATACGCAGTATTTT.

The gene calls are TRBV7-2 and TRBJ2-3, with 11 positions matching TRBD2. J was trimmed by 7 bases and V by 2 bases; bases with no gene match: 14. CDR3 length: 18 residues. Germline V gene lookup returns CDR1 SGHTA and CDR2 FQGNSA. CDR3 nucleotide sequence: TGTGCCAGCAGCTTACCCGCGCGTGCTAGCGGGGGGCCAAATACGCAGTATTTT. It specifies CASSLPARASGGPNTQYF.

The chain recombines TRBV4-2 with TRBJ2-1, with D perhaps TRBD1 (6 bases). V was shortened by 4 bases and J by 4 bases, with 17 bases between the two germline ends. CDR1 and CDR2 (germline): LGHNA, YNFKEQ. The CDR3 spans 16 residues. Here the CDR3 DNA reads TGTGCCAGCAGCCCCCGGTCGCAGGGGTCATACAATGAGCAGTTCTTC. Protein product: CASSPRSQGSYNEQFF.

The rearrangement joins TRBV12-3 or TRBV12-4 to TRBJ1-1, with D maybe TRBD1 (5 bases). The CDR3 extends over 13 amino acids. V was shortened by 3 bases and J by 8 bases, with 13 bases between the two germline ends. The CDR3 DNA sequence: TGTGCCAGCAGTTTTGCGGAACGGACAGAAGCTTTCTTT. Amino acids: CASSFAERTEAFF.

In this sample, this clone turned up once. The chain links TRBV7-2 to TRBJ1-5; 8 nucleotides agree with TRBD1. J lost 6 bases, V lost 2 bases, and 3 bases had no gene match. CDR3 length: 14 residues. Germline V gene data show CDR1 as SGHTA and CDR2 as FQGNSA. The CDR3, as DNA: TGTGCCAGCAGCTTATTGCAGGGGGCTCAGCCCCAGCATTTT. It yields the protein CASSLLQGAQPQHF.

This chain connects TRBV5-4 to TRBJ2-7; no clear D gene. Germline CDR1 is SGHNT and CDR2 is YYREEE (reference sequence). V was clipped by 2 bases and J by 0 bases, with 6 bases between them. This CDR3 comprises 13 residues. The CDR3: CASSFPSSYEQYF. The CDR3, as DNA: TGTGCCAGCAGCTTCCCGAGCTCCTACGAGCAGTACTTC.

The chain employs TRBV16 and TRBJ1-5; D ambiguous. The CDR3 consists of 16 residues. With 3 bases removed from V and 2 bases from J, the gap between germline ends came to 14 bases. Germline V CDR1 and CDR2: KGHSY, FQNENV. CDR3 region: CASSQAVVVGNQPQHF. DNA for the CDR3: TGTGCCAGCAGCCAGGCTGTGGTTGTGGGCAATCAGCCCCAGCATTTT.

This clone came up once. The rearrangement uses TRBV7-9 and TRBJ1-1; 10 bases fit TRBD1. J was trimmed by 3 bases and V by 4 bases; bases with no gene match: 5. The germline CDR1 and CDR2 sequences are SEHNR and FQNEAQ (reference sequence). CDR3 length: 15 amino acids. CDR3 bases: TGTGCCAGCAGCTCGCCGGGGACAGGGGACACTGAAGCTTTCTTT. Translation: CASSSPGTGDTEAFF.

This chain connects TRBV6-1 to TRBJ1-3; D is unclear. Trimming removed 1 base at V and 1 base at J, with 11 bases between. From germline, CDR1 is MNHNS and CDR2 SASEGT. The CDR3 length is 16 residues. This chain's CDR3 is CASSEERRSSGNTIYF. In nucleotides, the CDR3 is TGTGCCAGCAGTGAAGAGAGGAGATCATCTGGAAACACCATATATTTT.

J is TRBJ1-1 and V is TRBV11-2; D is unclear. Germline-derived CDR1 and CDR2 are SGHAT and FQNNGV. Trimming removed 2 bases at V and 1 base at J, with 11 bases between. This CDR3 is 15 amino acids long. This CDR3 is CASSLQIGRNTEAFF. The CDR3 DNA reads TGTGCCAGCAGCTTACAAATTGGGCGGAACACTGAAGCTTTCTTT.

This clone came up once. The chain uses TRBV7-8 and TRBJ1-3; 9 bases match TRBD1. The CDR3 spans 16 residues. CDR1 and CDR2 (germline): SGHVS, FQNEAQ. Trimming took 5 bases from V and 0 from J; bases not matched to a gene: 5. In nucleotides, the CDR3 is TGTGCCAGCAGCGGGGGACAGGGCAACTCTGGAAACACCATATATTTT. Translating gives CASSGGQGNSGNTIYF.

The V and J genes are TRBV6-2 or TRBV6-3 and TRBJ1-2; 8 nucleotides match TRBD1. With 5 bases clipped from V and 3 bases from J, the junction kept 2 bases outside the gene matches. This CDR3 is built from 13 residues. In germline, CDR1 is MNHEY, CDR2 SVGEGT. CDR3 DNA: TGTGCCAGCAGTCTGACAGGGGACTATGGCTACACCTTC. Translating gives CASSLTGDYGYTF.

The chain recombines TRBV9 with TRBJ2-5, with TRBD2 identical over 9 bases. There are 16 residues in the CDR3. Germline assignment: CDR1 SGDLS and CDR2 YYNGEE. After removal of 0 bases from V and 6 bases from J, the junction contained 9 bases not matched to a gene. The CDR3 bases are TGTGCCAGCAGCGTAGGAATTGCGGGGGGGGCCCAGACCCAGTACTTC. Encoded protein: CASSVGIAGGAQTQYF.

This rearrangement joins TRBV15 to TRBJ1-5, with D tentatively TRBD1 (5 bases). CDR3 length: 16 residues. Germline CDR1 and CDR2: LNHNV and YYDKDF (reference sequence). V lost 0 bases and J 9 bases, leaving 18 bases between the germline ends. The CDR3 coding sequence is TGTGCCACCAGCAGAGACCCCCAGGACATACCCAGGCCCCAGCATTTT. Residues: CATSRDPQDIPRPQHF.

The sample holds a few counts of this clone. The gene calls are TRBV30 and TRBJ1-2, with D perhaps matching TRBD1 (6 bases). The germline gives CDR1 GTSNPN, CDR2 SVGIG (reference sequence). The V end lost 4 bases, the J end lost 2 bases, and 14 bases lay between the germline ends. The CDR3 totals 14 residues. DNA for the CDR3: TGTGCCTGGACCCTTGGGGGCGGGAACTATGGCTACACCTTC. Protein: CAWTLGGGNYGYTF.